What follows describes a single T cell receptor beta chain. Generated by immunoSEQ multiplex PCR, the TCRdb table keeps only in-frame clones and is missing some. The sample has 110,000 to 150,000 clones; 80% to 90% are singletons. This sample is drawn from a study of T cell responses to AZD1222 COVID-19 vaccine. This CDR3 is 17 amino acids long. Germline loops: CDR1 MDHEN, CDR2 SYDVKM. V lost 6 bases, J lost 3 bases, and 15 bases stayed unmatched. The V gene is TRBV28, the J gene TRBJ2-3, with 7 bases fitting TRBD2. This receptor was taken from an adult in good health. The specimen comprised peripheral blood, sampled on day 0 of AZD1222 vaccination. The CDR3 nucleotides read TGTGCCAGCAGCCCTCTCTCAGCGGGGCTAAGGACAGATACGCAGTATTTT. It specifies CASSPLSAGLRTDTQYF.